This TCR beta chain comes out of a study of CD8 T cells in Susac syndrome. General study results and limits: The authors acknowledged that their TCR sequencing and HLA analysis involved a relatively small number of individuals.

Comment on this clonotype: Its antigen is as yet unknown.

Reverse transcription of about 0.45 to 1 ug RNA was performed with random hexamers. The TCR beta CDR3 was amplified by immunoSEQ multiplex PCR across 54 Vbeta, 13 Jbeta. Via MiXCR, TCRdb re-called the immunoSEQ multiplex PCR reads, giving one row per CDR3 protein. The table lists some 190,000 distinct CDR3 sequences, roughly 94% of them singletons. Negative isolation yielded the CD8+ and CD4+ T cells, while FACS enriched the TEMRA cells. V gave up 4 bases and J gave up 1 base, with 12 bases separating them. The length of the CDR3 is 14 residues. Per the germline V gene, CDR1 is SQVTM and CDR2 is ANQGSEA.

The sample was CD4+ T cells from PBMCs. The chain recombines TRBV29-1 with TRBJ2-3, with D tentatively TRBD2 (6 bases). The sequence came from a human donor in good health. CDR3 in DNA: TGCAGCGTTGCACGGGGGATGGGCACAGATACGCAGTATTTT. It translates to CSVARGMGTDTQYF.